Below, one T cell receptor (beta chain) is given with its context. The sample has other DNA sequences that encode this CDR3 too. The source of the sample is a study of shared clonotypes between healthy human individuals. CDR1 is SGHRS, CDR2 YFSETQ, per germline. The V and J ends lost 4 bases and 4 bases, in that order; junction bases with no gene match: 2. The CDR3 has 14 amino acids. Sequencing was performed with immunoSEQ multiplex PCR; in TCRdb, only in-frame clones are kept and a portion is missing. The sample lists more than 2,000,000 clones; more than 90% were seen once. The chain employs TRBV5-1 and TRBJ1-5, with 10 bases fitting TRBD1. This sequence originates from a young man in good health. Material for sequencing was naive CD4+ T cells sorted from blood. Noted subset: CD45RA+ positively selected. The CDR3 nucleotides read TGCGCCAGCAGCACGGGACAGGGGAATCAGCCCCAGCATTTT. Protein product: CASSTGQGNQPQHF.